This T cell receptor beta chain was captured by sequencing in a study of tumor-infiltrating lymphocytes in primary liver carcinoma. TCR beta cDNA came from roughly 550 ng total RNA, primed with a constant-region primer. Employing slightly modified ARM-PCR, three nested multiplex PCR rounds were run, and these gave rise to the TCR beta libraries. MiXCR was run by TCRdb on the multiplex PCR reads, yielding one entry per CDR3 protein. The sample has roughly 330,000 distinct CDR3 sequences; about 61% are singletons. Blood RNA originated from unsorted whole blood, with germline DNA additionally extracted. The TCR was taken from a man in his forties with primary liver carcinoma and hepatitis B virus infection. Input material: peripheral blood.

The CDR3: CASRQGLNTDTQYF. Here the CDR3 DNA reads TGTGCCAGTCGACAGGGGCTAAACACAGATACGCAGTATTTT. The chain employs TRBV10-3 and TRBJ2-3; 8 nucleotides match TRBD1. Germline trimming cut 10 bases from V and 2 bases from J; bases unmatched to any gene: 8. This CDR3 spans 14 amino acids. CDR1 and CDR2 from the germline V gene are ENHRY and SYGVKD.